Listed below are T cell receptor beta chains from one sample, sequenced in a study of blood T cells in healthy people across ages. TCRdb passed the 5' RACE reads through MiXCR, listing each CDR3 protein once. The sample includes about 1,400,000 distinct CDR3 sequences, 55% to 75% seen only once; the top ten take roughly 7%. The sequencing sample was made of blood. The receptors were sampled from a man aged 18 to 29 in good health. CDR3s include the opening cysteine and the closing phenylalanine or tryptophan. A D gene is named only where the DNA matches it firmly. Rows may omit the clone size; those that give it use once, few, many or a size class.

V gene	J gene	D gene	clone size	CDR3 protein	CDR3 DNA
TRBV30	TRBJ2-1	NA	NA	CAWSLVNEQFF	TGTGCCTGGAGTTTGGTCAATGAGCAGTTCTTC
TRBV6-6	TRBJ2-1	TRBD1	NA	CASKNPGTGAYNEQFF	TGTGCCAGCAAAAATCCCGGGACAGGGGCCTACAATGAGCAGTTCTTC
TRBV7-9	TRBJ2-5	NA	NA	CASTQSLGETQYF	TGTGCCAGCACCCAGTCCCTGGGAGAGACCCAGTACTTC
TRBV12-3/TRBV12-4	TRBJ1-4	NA	NA	CASRQRGGGAANEKLFF	TGTGCCAGCAGGCAACGAGGTGGGGGAGCGGCCAATGAAAAACTGTTTTTT
TRBV21-1	TRBJ1-4	NA	NA	CASSPPRDSVDEKLFF	TGTGCCAGCAGCCCCCCGCGAGACAGCGTGGATGAAAAACTGTTTTTT
TRBV29-1	TRBJ1-2	NA	NA	CSVAGWDGYTF	TGCAGCGTCGCAGGGTGGGACGGCTACACCTTC
TRBV27	TRBJ2-3	TRBD2	NA	CASSFWGGTQYF	TGTGCCAGCAGTTTCTGGGGGGGGACGCAGTATTTT
TRBV11-2	TRBJ2-7	NA	once	CASSATGLRTYEQYF	TGTGCCAGCAGCGCAACCGGGCTCCGGACCTACGAGCAGTACTTC
TRBV10-3	TRBJ1-2	NA	NA	CAISAESYGYTF	TGTGCCATCAGTGCTGAAAGCTATGGCTACACCTTC
TRBV10-3	TRBJ2-1	TRBD1	NA	CAVSESRDRGREEQFF	TGTGCCGTCAGTGAGTCCCGGGACAGGGGGCGAGAGGAGCAGTTCTTC
TRBV7-9	TRBJ2-7	NA	NA	CASSSGGSREQYF	TGTGCCAGCAGCTCCGGTGGTTCCCGCGAGCAGTACTTC
TRBV2	TRBJ2-7	NA	NA	CASTIETYEQYF	TGTGCCAGCACGATAGAGACCTACGAGCAGTACTTC
TRBV4-1	TRBJ2-1	TRBD2	once	CASSLRMGLAGGEQFF	TGCGCCAGCAGCCTCCGGATGGGACTAGCGGGAGGGGAGCAGTTCTTC
TRBV28	TRBJ2-3	TRBD2	NA	CASSPVAGGPDTQYF	TGTGCCAGCAGTCCTGTAGCGGGCGGCCCAGATACGCAGTATTTT
TRBV25-1	TRBJ2-1	TRBD1	few	CATGTGGDEQFF	TGTGCCACCGGGACAGGTGGGGATGAGCAGTTCTTC
TRBV15	TRBJ2-3	NA	NA	CATSRDLVVTDTQYF	TGTGCCACCAGCAGAGACCTGGTCGTCACAGATACGCAGTATTTT
TRBV12-3/TRBV12-4	TRBJ1-1	NA	NA	CASSKSGQPRTEAFF	TGTGCCAGCAGTAAGTCGGGACAACCCCGAACTGAAGCTTTCTTT
TRBV2	TRBJ2-1	TRBD2	NA	CASSAQAGVNIMGNEQFF	TGTGCCAGCAGTGCCCAAGCGGGGGTAAATATTATGGGCAATGAGCAGTTCTTC
TRBV24-1	TRBJ2-1	TRBD2	NA	CAIPGLVDNEQFF	TGTGCCATCCCGGGACTAGTAGACAATGAGCAGTTCTTC
TRBV10-1	TRBJ2-7	NA	NA	CASSDGARSGPYEQYF	TGCGCCAGCAGTGATGGGGCCAGGAGTGGTCCCTACGAGCAGTACTTC
TRBV9	TRBJ1-4	NA	NA	CASSAHTTANEKLFF	TGTGCCAGCAGCGCCCACACGACGGCTAATGAAAAACTGTTTTTT
TRBV20-1	TRBJ1-5	NA	once	CSASRGSGQPQHF	TGCAGTGCTAGTCGTGGATCGGGTCAGCCCCAGCATTTT
TRBV20-1	TRBJ1-1	NA	NA	CSARDFENTEAFF	TGCAGTGCACGGGACTTCGAGAACACTGAAGCTTTCTTT
TRBV6-1	TRBJ2-1	NA	NA	CASSPSQGAPYNEQFF	TGTGCCAGCAGTCCGTCACAGGGAGCTCCCTACAATGAGCAGTTCTTC
TRBV7-2	TRBJ2-4	TRBD2	NA	CASSLGGLATAKNIQYF	TGTGCCAGCAGCTTAGGTGGACTAGCGACTGCCAAAAACATTCAGTACTTC
TRBV5-4	TRBJ2-7	TRBD1	NA	CASSRHRGSNEQYF	TGTGCCAGCAGCAGACACAGGGGAAGTAACGAGCAGTACTTC
TRBV20-1	TRBJ1-5	NA	few	CSARRPIGSNQPQHF	TGCAGTGCTAGAAGGCCAATAGGGAGCAATCAGCCCCAGCATTTT
TRBV3-1	TRBJ2-5	TRBD2	few	CASIPSEAGVKSETQYF	TGTGCCAGCATTCCATCGGAGGCGGGAGTAAAATCGGAGACCCAGTACTTC
TRBV11-3	TRBJ2-2	TRBD2	once	CASGSTSGSPGELFF	TGTGCCAGCGGCTCGACTAGCGGGAGCCCCGGGGAGCTGTTTTTT
TRBV3-1	TRBJ1-2	TRBD1	NA	CASTSYGQVYGYTF	TGTGCCAGCACCTCTTACGGACAGGTTTATGGCTACACCTTC
TRBV6-1	TRBJ2-5	NA	NA	CASSEWGRETQYF	TGTGCCAGCAGTGAATGGGGGAGAGAGACCCAGTACTTC
TRBV7-2	TRBJ2-7	NA	NA	CASGLAGYEQYF	TGTGCCTCCGGTCTAGCTGGTTACGAGCAGTACTTC
TRBV5-1	TRBJ2-1	TRBD1	NA	CASSLGDRGRDEQFF	TGCGCCAGCAGCTTAGGGGACAGGGGGCGAGATGAGCAGTTCTTC
TRBV7-9	TRBJ2-7	NA	NA	CASSLNQAVSGEQYF	TGTGCCAGCAGCTTAAACCAGGCCGTCTCTGGTGAGCAGTACTTC
TRBV6-5	TRBJ1-2	TRBD1	NA	CASRTTDRGLRYTF	TGTGCCAGCAGGACAACGGACAGGGGGCTGCGCTACACCTTC
TRBV14	TRBJ2-6	TRBD1	NA	CASSPRQGAITGANVLTF	TGTGCCAGCAGCCCCAGACAGGGGGCGATAACTGGGGCCAACGTCCTGACTTTC
TRBV4-3	TRBJ1-3	TRBD1	NA	CASSQLTGLGNTIYF	TGCGCCAGCAGCCAACTGACAGGGCTAGGGAACACCATATATTTT
TRBV6-2/TRBV6-3	TRBJ2-7	TRBD1	NA	CASSHPTSGTGPTYYEQYF	TGTGCCAGCAGTCACCCTACCTCCGGGACAGGACCGACTTACTACGAGCAGTACTTC
TRBV4-1	TRBJ1-1	NA	NA	CASSRADRQDVEAFF	TGCGCCAGCAGCCGAGCCGACCGACAGGATGTTGAAGCTTTCTTT
TRBV7-9	TRBJ2-1	NA	once	CASSLATNDNEQFF	TGTGCCAGCAGCTTGGCTACCAACGACAATGAGCAGTTCTTC
TRBV6-2/TRBV6-3	TRBJ1-1	NA	NA	CASSIQGATEAFF	TGTGCCAGCAGTATTCAGGGAGCAACTGAAGCTTTCTTT
TRBV29-1	TRBJ1-2	TRBD1	NA	CSVVHVGDRLSGYTF	TGCAGCGTTGTTCACGTCGGGGACAGATTAAGTGGCTACACCTTC
TRBV6-1	TRBJ2-5	TRBD1	few	CAEGAQETQYF	TGTGCCGAGGGGGCTCAAGAGACCCAGTACTTC
TRBV12-3/TRBV12-4	TRBJ1-5	NA	NA	CASSVTANQPQHF	TGTGCCAGCAGTGTGACAGCGAATCAGCCCCAGCATTTT
TRBV4-1	TRBJ2-7	NA	NA	CASSQVKTAYEQYF	TGCGCCAGCAGCCAAGTTAAGACAGCCTACGAGCAGTACTTC
TRBV6-5	TRBJ2-1	TRBD1	NA	CASSRTGVEGQFF	TGTGCCAGCAGTCGGACAGGGGTCGAAGGGCAGTTCTTC
TRBV10-3	TRBJ2-7	NA	few	CAWEGLYEQYF	TGTGCCTGGGAAGGCCTCTACGAGCAGTACTTC
TRBV18	TRBJ2-7	NA	NA	CASSPGGRDEQYF	TGTGCCAGCTCACCAGGGGGTCGCGACGAGCAGTACTTC
TRBV6-5	TRBJ1-2	NA	NA	CASSYSRAYPYGYTF	TGTGCCAGCAGTTACTCTCGGGCGTATCCATATGGCTACACCTTC
TRBV4-2	TRBJ2-6	NA	NA	CASSQDDISGANVLTF	TGTGCCAGCAGCCAAGATGACATCTCTGGGGCCAACGTCCTGACTTTC
TRBV5-1	TRBJ2-7	NA	NA	CASSPLVDSGYEQYF	TGCGCCAGCAGCCCTCTAGTGGACAGCGGCTACGAGCAGTACTTC
TRBV25-1	TRBJ1-4	NA	NA	CASSEKTGENEKLFF	TGTGCCAGCAGTGAAAAGACGGGAGAAAATGAAAAACTGTTTTTT
TRBV29-1	TRBJ2-7	TRBD2	NA	CSVVSGGANEQYF	TGCAGCGTAGTGAGCGGGGGGGCGAATGAGCAGTACTTC
TRBV27	TRBJ2-7	TRBD1	few	CASRYGGQGSYEQYF	TGTGCCAGCAGGTACGGGGGACAGGGATCATACGAGCAGTACTTC
TRBV7-2	TRBJ1-5	NA	many	CASSASWGNQPQHF	TGTGCCAGCAGCGCTAGTTGGGGCAATCAGCCCCAGCATTTT